This TCR beta chain was sequenced in a study of cytomegalovirus exposure and HLA in healthy donors. CDR3 size: 15 residues. V lost 4 bases to trimming and J lost 6 bases; unmatched junction nucleotides: 11. CDR1 and CDR2 (germline): SGHDN, FVKESK. Overall study results and limits: Rare TCR sequences predominated, though certain public TCRs were found in many donors. Specificity of a few CMV-associated chains for CMV antigens was verified in vitro. Researchers catalogued some 160 TCR beta chains as cytomegalovirus-associated.

For this clone: Its antigen is undetermined.

The PCR employed 60 Vbeta primers together with 13 Jbeta primers. Profiling relied on immunoSEQ multiplex PCR, and the TCRdb table lists in-frame clones only, not all of them. The sample consists of about 200,000 clones, roughly 73% of them appearing once. The chain is built from TRBV14 and TRBJ1-1; 7 bases map to TRBD1. This receptor was taken from a woman aged 25 to 39 in good health and CMV-seronegative. The sequenced sample consisted of PBMCs. The CDR3 region is CASSLDRARGAEAFF. The CDR3 bases are TGTGCCAGCAGCCTAGACAGGGCCAGGGGGGCTGAAGCTTTCTTT.